Listed below are T cell receptor beta chains from one sample, sequenced in a study of blood T cell repertoires in COVID-19. Generated by immunoSEQ multiplex PCR, the TCRdb table keeps only in-frame clones and is missing some. This table holds more than 110,000 clones, 70% to 80% found once. Input material: peripheral blood. The source is a man in his 60s with acute or convalescent COVID-19. The CDR3 runs from the conserved cysteine through the conserved F or W. D genes are given only for firm matches. Only some rows state a clone size, as once, few, many or a class for expanded clones.

V gene,J gene,D gene,clone size,CDR3 protein,CDR3 DNA
TRBV2,TRBJ1-3,TRBD1,NA,CASRINRGAGNTIYF,TGTGCCAGCAGGATTAACAGGGGAGCTGGAAACACCATATATTTT
TRBV3-1/TRBV3-2,TRBJ2-7,TRBD2,once,CASSQERLAGTYEQYF,TGTGCCAGCAGCCAAGAGCGACTAGCGGGAACCTACGAGCAGTACTTC
TRBV2,TRBJ1-5,NA,few,CASSAGQHSNQPQHF,TGTGCCAGCAGTGCTGGGCAACATAGCAATCAGCCCCAGCATTTT
TRBV9,TRBJ2-7,TRBD1,NA,CASSLQGSYEQYF,TGTGCCAGCAGCTTACAGGGGTCCTACGAGCAGTACTTC
TRBV6-5,TRBJ1-1,NA,NA,CASSYGQGTTEAFF,TGTGCCAGCAGTTACGGGCAGGGGACGACTGAAGCTTTCTTT
TRBV25-1,TRBJ2-1,NA,NA,CASSESLGSNNEQFF,TGTGCCAGCAGTGAATCCCTGGGCAGCAACAATGAGCAGTTCTTC
TRBV7-2,TRBJ1-6,NA,NA,CASSITPGFRNSPLHF,TGTGCCAGCAGCATCACCCCGGGATTTAGGAATTCACCCCTCCACTTT
TRBV29-1,TRBJ1-2,NA,NA,CSALTDYGYTF,TGCAGCGCCTTGACAGACTATGGCTACACCTTC
TRBV25-1,TRBJ1-6,NA,once,CASSDWGDNSPLHF,TGTGCCAGCAGTGACTGGGGAGATAATTCACCCCTCCACTTT
TRBV5-6,TRBJ2-4,NA,NA,CASSFRDIIAKNIQYF,TGTGCCAGCAGTTTCCGGGACATCATAGCCAAAAACATTCAGTACTTC
TRBV9,TRBJ2-7,NA,NA,CASSVEPGLRIYEQYF,TGTGCCAGCAGCGTCGAACCGGGACTGAGGATCTACGAGCAGTACTTC
TRBV28,TRBJ2-1,TRBD1,NA,CASSLAQGVWFF,TGTGCCAGCAGTTTAGCACAGGGGGTTTGGTTCTTC
TRBV27,TRBJ2-7,TRBD2,NA,CASSLLAGGEQYF,TGTGCCAGCAGTTTACTAGCGGGAGGCGAGCAGTACTTC
TRBV3-1/TRBV3-2,TRBJ1-3,TRBD1,NA,CASSQGQGYGNTIYF,TGTGCCAGCAGCCAGGGACAGGGCTACGGAAACACCATATATTTT
TRBV2,TRBJ2-2,NA,NA,CASRTGQLANTGELFF,TGTGCCAGCAGGACTGGACAGCTTGCCAACACCGGGGAGCTGTTTTTT
TRBV5-1,TRBJ2-1,NA,few,CASSLAETGFYNEQFF,TGCGCCAGCAGCTTGGCCGAGACGGGATTCTACAATGAGCAGTTCTTC
TRBV28,TRBJ1-2,NA,NA,CASSRRDYGYTF,TGTGCCAGCAGTCGGAGGGACTATGGCTACACCTTC
TRBV24-1,TRBJ2-1,TRBD2,NA,CATSDSGLAGGNEQFF,TGTGCCACCAGTGATTCGGGACTAGCGGGAGGCAATGAGCAGTTCTTC
TRBV28,TRBJ1-1,TRBD1,NA,CASSPRYAGGTEAFF,TGTGCCAGCAGTCCACGATACGCAGGGGGGACTGAAGCTTTCTTT
TRBV30,TRBJ2-7,NA,NA,CAWSREDRNYEQYF,TGTGCCTGGAGTCGGGAAGACAGGAACTACGAGCAGTACTTC
TRBV6-5,TRBJ1-5,NA,few,CASSYSGGNQPQHF,TGTGCCAGCAGTTACTCAGGGGGCAATCAGCCCCAGCATTTT
TRBV28,TRBJ1-2,NA,NA,CASSLSLGPGRHNGYTF,TGTGCCAGCAGTTTATCCCTAGGACCAGGGAGGCATAACGGCTACACCTTC
TRBV19,TRBJ2-1,TRBD2,few,CASSIDLASGSWIFF,TGTGCCAGTAGTATAGATCTCGCTAGCGGGAGTTGGATCTTCTTC
TRBV19,TRBJ2-1,NA,NA,CASRGGLLNEQFF,TGTGCCAGTAGAGGGGGTCTTCTCAATGAGCAGTTCTTC
TRBV9,TRBJ2-1,TRBD2,NA,CASSVGTSNEQFF,TGTGCCAGCAGCGTGGGGACTAGCAATGAGCAGTTCTTC
TRBV28,TRBJ1-6,NA,NA,CASRGGEGSPLHF,TGTGCCAGCAGGGGCGGGGAGGGATCACCCCTCCACTTT
TRBV28,TRBJ1-1,TRBD1,NA,CASSLRTGTTEAFF,TGTGCCAGCAGTCTCAGGACAGGTACCACTGAAGCTTTCTTT
TRBV9,TRBJ2-2,TRBD2,NA,CASSPRTSGTGELFF,TGTGCCAGCAGCCCCCGGACTAGCGGCACCGGGGAGCTGTTTTTT
TRBV19,TRBJ1-5,TRBD1,NA,CASSRQGPSNQPQHF,TGTGCCAGTAGTCGACAGGGGCCCAGCAATCAGCCCCAGCATTTT
TRBV19,TRBJ1-2,TRBD1,NA,CASSTTGVVRYGYTF,TGTGCCAGTAGTACGACAGGGGTCGTCCGCTATGGCTACACCTTC
TRBV7-2,TRBJ2-1,TRBD2,NA,CASSLDAGVFNEQFF,TGTGCCAGCAGCTTAGATGCGGGAGTCTTCAATGAGCAGTTCTTC
TRBV18,TRBJ2-3,NA,NA,CASSPQGGATDTQYF,TGTGCCAGCTCACCACAGGGAGGAGCGACAGATACGCAGTATTTT
TRBV2,TRBJ2-5,TRBD2,NA,CASSGTSGPQETQYF,TGTGCCAGCAGTGGGACTAGCGGGCCTCAAGAGACCCAGTACTTC
TRBV6-5,TRBJ2-1,NA,NA,CATLMGPYNEQFF,TGTGCCACTCTCATGGGCCCCTACAATGAGCAGTTCTTC
TRBV7-2,TRBJ1-5,TRBD1,NA,CASSDRGDQPQHF,TGTGCCAGCAGCGACAGGGGAGACCAGCCCCAGCATTTT
TRBV6-1,TRBJ1-5,TRBD1,NA,CASSDPTGTGVLNQPQHF,TGTGCCAGCAGTGACCCAACCGGGACAGGGGTCCTCAATCAGCCCCAGCATTTT
TRBV2,TRBJ2-6,NA,NA,CASSESARSGANVLTF,TGTGCCAGCAGTGAATCAGCGAGATCTGGGGCCAACGTCCTGACTTTC
TRBV28,TRBJ1-5,NA,NA,CASSPPGQSNQPQHF,TGTGCCAGCAGTCCACCAGGACAGAGCAATCAGCCCCAGCATTTT
TRBV29-1,TRBJ2-7,NA,NA,CSVQYQEFYEQYF,TGCAGCGTTCAGTATCAGGAATTCTACGAGCAGTACTTC
TRBV6-5,TRBJ1-1,NA,NA,CASSLTAMNTEAFF,TGTGCCAGCAGTTTGACAGCCATGAACACTGAAGCTTTCTTT
TRBV3-1/TRBV3-2,TRBJ2-2,NA,NA,CASSQQGLDTGELFF,TGTGCCAGCAGCCAACAGGGTCTCGACACCGGGGAGCTGTTTTTT
TRBV28,TRBJ1-2,TRBD1,NA,CASSPAGTEIYGYTF,TGTGCCAGCAGTCCCGCCGGGACAGAAATCTATGGCTACACCTTC
TRBV7-2,TRBJ2-3,TRBD2,NA,CASSPGTSRSVTDTQYF,TGTGCCAGCAGCCCCGGGACTAGCCGATCCGTCACAGATACGCAGTATTTT
TRBV6-1,TRBJ1-6,NA,NA,CASSESVNSPLHF,TGTGCCAGCAGTGAGAGTGTTAATTCACCCCTCCACTTT
TRBV5-1,TRBJ2-1,TRBD2,few,CASSSGLAGVAEQFF,TGCGCCAGCAGCTCAGGACTAGCGGGAGTAGCTGAGCAGTTCTTC